This entry is about one T cell receptor beta chain. This specimen comes from a study of blood T cell repertoires in COVID-19. The germline gives CDR1 SNHLY, CDR2 FYNNEI. V was clipped by 9 bases and J by 0 bases, with 12 bases between them. The CDR3 sequence is 14 residues long. The data were produced by immunoSEQ multiplex PCR, yet TCRdb's version contains in-frame clones alone and is incomplete. The table shows over 150,000 clones, with approximately 84% occurring only once. The rearrangement joins TRBV2 to TRBJ1-3; D may be TRBD1 (5 bases). Sequenced material: PBMCs or T cells enriched from blood (not recorded which). The receptor comes from a woman in her twenties or thirties who had recovered from COVID-19. CDR3 coding DNA: TGTGCCAGTGACGACAGCTTCTCTGGAAACACCATATATTTT. Translation gives CASDDSFSGNTIYF.